This TCR beta chain was captured by sequencing in a study of T cell repertoires in cytomegalovirus infection. Study context: It can be stated that public TCR beta signatures indicated CMV infection as well as a matching HLA type.

This clonotype occurred many times. TCRdb reprocessed the reads with MiXCR, giving one entry per CDR3 protein. This table holds 110,000 to 150,000 distinct CDR3 sequences, about 6.5% found once. Germline V lookup: CDR1 ENHRY, CDR2 SYGVKD. V was cut by 2 bases and J by 4 bases, with 17 bases left in between. The CDR3 is made up of 16 amino acids. The sequence was collected from a human donor in good health (CMV status not recorded). Some clones in this sample may be carry-over from other donors' samples. Material for sequencing was PBMCs. V is TRBV10-3 and J is TRBJ1-1; D is possibly TRBD1 (6 bases). CDR3 region: CAISELPGGAGTEAFF. DNA of the CDR3: TGTGCCATCAGTGAGCTTCCGGGGGGCGCTGGCACTGAAGCTTTCTTT.